These T cell receptor beta chains were read from a single sample in a study of chemoradiotherapy in HPV16-positive cancers. The table came from immunoSEQ multiplex PCR; TCRdb's copy has only in-frame clones and leaves some out. The sample shows roughly 5,200 clones, over 65% of them seen only once. The material was obtained from a patient who underwent chemoradiotherapy. Source of these receptors: a human donor with HPV-associated anogenital cancer. CDR3s include the opening cysteine and the closing phenylalanine or tryptophan. The order of the fields is clone size, V gene, J gene, D gene, CDR3 protein, CDR3 DNA. The D gene is left open where the match is weak. Only some rows state a clone size, as once, few, many or a class for expanded clones.

once	TRBV5-1	TRBJ1-4	TRBD1	CASSFVPGSGGGKLFF	TGCGCCAGCAGCTTCGTTCCCGGTTCAGGGGGCGGAAAACTGTTTTTT
.	TRBV25-1	TRBJ2-2	.	CASSREGRYTGELFF	TGTGCCAGCAGTAGAGAGGGCAGGTACACCGGGGAGCTGTTTTTT
.	TRBV4-1	TRBJ1-3	TRBD1	CASSQSGGNPGQHRNTIYF	TGCGCCAGCAGCCAATCCGGGGGAAATCCGGGACAGCACCGAAACACCATATATTTT
once	TRBV6-5	TRBJ1-1	.	CASSYSTRVNTEAFF	TGTGCCAGCAGTTACTCAACTCGGGTGAACACTGAAGCTTTCTTT
.	TRBV29-1	TRBJ2-7	.	CSVEITGTGQYF	TGCAGCGTTGAAATTACAGGGACGGGGCAGTACTTC
.	TRBV29-1	TRBJ2-7	.	CSACGGPPYEQYF	TGCAGCGCCTGTGGGGGGCCGCCCTACGAGCAGTACTTC
.	TRBV19	TRBJ1-2	.	CASRWQGIDGYTF	TGTGCCAGTAGGTGGCAGGGGATCGATGGCTACACCTTC
.	TRBV5-4	TRBJ1-3	TRBD1	CASSLSGQGAHTIYF	TGTGCCAGCAGCTTGTCCGGACAGGGGGCCCACACCATATATTTT
.	TRBV6-5	TRBJ1-1	.	CASSVRAAWNTEAFF	TGTGCCAGCAGCGTCAGGGCCGCCTGGAACACTGAAGCTTTCTTT
few	TRBV2	TRBJ2-1	TRBD2	CASSEAPSGNYNEQFF	TGTGCCAGCAGTGAAGCGCCTAGCGGGAACTACAATGAGCAGTTCTTC
hyperexpanded	TRBV19	TRBJ1-4	.	CASSSDGLYYNEKLFF	TGTGCCAGTAGTAGCGATGGACTGTACTACAATGAAAAACTGTTTTTT
.	TRBV27	TRBJ2-5	.	CASSTIAATETQYF	TGTGCCAGCAGTACCATAGCGGCAACCGAGACCCAGTACTTC
.	TRBV7-6	TRBJ2-2	.	CASSRAEHTGELFF	TGTGCCAGCAGCCGAGCGGAGCACACCGGGGAGCTGTTTTTT
.	TRBV4-1	TRBJ1-1	.	CASRGVSPMNTEAFF	TGCGCCAGCAGAGGGGTTTCCCCAATGAACACTGAAGCTTTCTTT
.	TRBV30	TRBJ2-3	.	CAWSPSHFDTQYF	TGTGCCTGGTCCCCCTCACATTTTGATACGCAGTATTTT
.	TRBV5-1	TRBJ2-3	.	CASSFGRVTDTQYF	TGCGCCAGCAGCTTCGGCCGCGTCACAGATACGCAGTATTTT
.	TRBV27	TRBJ2-3	.	CASKGFPGRDTQYF	TGTGCCAGCAAGGGATTTCCGGGTAGGGATACGCAGTATTTT
.	TRBV19	TRBJ1-6	TRBD1	CASSRTGAYNSPLHF	TGTGCCAGTAGTAGGACAGGGGCCTATAATTCACCCCTCCACTTT
.	TRBV21-1	TRBJ1-5	.	CASTKDGYQPQHF	TGTGCCAGCACCAAAGACGGTTACCAGCCCCAGCATTTT
few	TRBV30	TRBJ1-6	.	CAWSRRADSPLHF	TGTGCCTGGAGTCGGCGAGCAGATTCACCCCTCCACTTT
.	TRBV6-5	TRBJ2-2	TRBD1	CASKRGPNTGELFF	TGTGCCAGCAAGAGGGGGCCGAACACCGGGGAGCTGTTTTTT
.	TRBV5-4	TRBJ2-6	.	CATSSGHHSGANVLTF	TGTGCCACCTCGTCGGGACACCACTCTGGGGCCAACGTCCTGACTTTC
.	TRBV7-8	TRBJ1-2	TRBD1	CASRRQGDGYTF	TGTGCCAGCAGGAGACAGGGGGATGGCTACACCTTC
.	TRBV2	TRBJ2-3	.	CASTEDGSTWDTQYF	TGTGCCAGCACCGAGGACGGGAGCACGTGGGATACGCAGTATTTT
.	TRBV7-2	TRBJ1-2	.	CASSKQGRVNYGYTF	TGTGCCAGCAGCAAACAGGGACGAGTAAACTATGGCTACACCTTC
.	TRBV28	TRBJ2-1	.	CASSYGNEQFF	TGTGCCAGCAGTTATGGTAATGAGCAGTTCTTC
.	TRBV11-2	TRBJ2-7	TRBD1	CASRRWTGSYEQYF	TGTGCCAGCAGGAGATGGACAGGATCCTACGAGCAGTACTTC
.	TRBV4-1	TRBJ2-7	TRBD2	CASSQDYRGGTSSRLDEQYF	TGCGCCAGCAGCCAAGATTATCGGGGGGGGACTAGCAGTAGATTGGACGAGCAGTACTTC
.	TRBV19	TRBJ1-1	.	CASSIVGSTEAFF	TGTGCCAGTAGTATAGTGGGGTCCACTGAAGCTTTCTTT
.	TRBV5-1	TRBJ2-1	TRBD2	CASTTSGESYNEQFF	TGCGCCAGCACTACTAGCGGGGAGAGTTACAATGAGCAGTTCTTC
once	TRBV6-6	TRBJ2-1	.	CASSYSRGHEQFF	TGTGCCAGCAGTTACTCAAGGGGCCATGAGCAGTTCTTC
.	TRBV4-2	TRBJ2-5	TRBD2	CASSQAAGTSQETQYF	TGTGCCAGCAGCCAAGCCGCCGGGACTAGTCAAGAGACCCAGTACTTC
.	TRBV7-8	TRBJ2-4	.	CASSFGGWGNIQYF	TGTGCCAGCAGCTTCGGGGGTTGGGGAAACATTCAGTACTTC
.	TRBV7-9	TRBJ2-2	TRBD2	CASSYRLAPGELFF	TGTGCCAGCAGCTACCGACTAGCGCCCGGGGAGCTGTTTTTT
.	TRBV5-4	TRBJ1-5	.	CASSLALTRTFALIQPQHF	TGTGCCAGCAGCTTGGCCCTAACACGGACCTTCGCCTTAATACAGCCCCAGCATTTT
once	TRBV2	TRBJ2-1	TRBD1	CASTRTGGNEQFF	TGTGCCAGCACTAGGACAGGGGGCAATGAGCAGTTCTTC
few	TRBV19	TRBJ2-3	.	CASSVSSTDTQYF	TGTGCCAGCAGCGTATCTAGCACAGATACGCAGTATTTT
.	TRBV29-1	TRBJ1-2	.	CSVTLGDGYTF	TGCAGCGTTACTCTAGGAGATGGCTACACCTTC
.	TRBV27	TRBJ2-3	.	CASSLTSTDTQYF	TGTGCCAGCAGTTTGACTAGCACAGATACGCAGTATTTT
few	TRBV27	TRBJ2-3	.	CASSLSPHTDTQYF	TGTGCCAGCAGTTTATCACCCCACACAGATACGCAGTATTTT
.	TRBV2	TRBJ2-7	TRBD1	CASSVDRVRYEQYF	TGTGCCAGCAGTGTAGACAGGGTGAGGTACGAGCAGTACTTC
once	TRBV7-9	TRBJ2-5	TRBD2	CASSPPRLAEGETQYF	TGTGCCAGCAGCCCACCCCGACTAGCGGAGGGAGAGACCCAGTACTTC
.	TRBV6-1	TRBJ2-7	TRBD2	CASWVRTSGRYEQYF	TGTGCCAGCTGGGTAAGGACTAGCGGGAGGTACGAGCAGTACTTC
.	TRBV19	TRBJ2-7	.	CASSYSDRGYEQYF	TGTGCCAGTAGTTATTCAGACCGAGGCTACGAGCAGTACTTC